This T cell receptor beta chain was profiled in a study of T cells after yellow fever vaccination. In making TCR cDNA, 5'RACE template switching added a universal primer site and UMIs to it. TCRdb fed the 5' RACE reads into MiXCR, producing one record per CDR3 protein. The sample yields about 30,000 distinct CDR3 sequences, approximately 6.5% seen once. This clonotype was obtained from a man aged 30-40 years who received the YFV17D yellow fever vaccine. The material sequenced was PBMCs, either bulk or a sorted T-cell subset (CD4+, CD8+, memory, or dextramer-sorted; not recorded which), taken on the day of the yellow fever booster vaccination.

This CDR3 is CASSYAVRGPRDSPLHF. The CDR3 DNA reads as TGTGCCAGCAGTTACGCCGTTAGGGGGCCTAGGGATTCACCCCTCCACTTT. The rearrangement links TRBV6-5 to TRBJ1-6; 7 bases match TRBD1. The CDR3 runs to 17 residues. The junction had 12 bases not matched to a gene; V was cut back by 2 bases and J by 8 bases. Germline CDR1 is MNHEY and CDR2 is SVGAGI.